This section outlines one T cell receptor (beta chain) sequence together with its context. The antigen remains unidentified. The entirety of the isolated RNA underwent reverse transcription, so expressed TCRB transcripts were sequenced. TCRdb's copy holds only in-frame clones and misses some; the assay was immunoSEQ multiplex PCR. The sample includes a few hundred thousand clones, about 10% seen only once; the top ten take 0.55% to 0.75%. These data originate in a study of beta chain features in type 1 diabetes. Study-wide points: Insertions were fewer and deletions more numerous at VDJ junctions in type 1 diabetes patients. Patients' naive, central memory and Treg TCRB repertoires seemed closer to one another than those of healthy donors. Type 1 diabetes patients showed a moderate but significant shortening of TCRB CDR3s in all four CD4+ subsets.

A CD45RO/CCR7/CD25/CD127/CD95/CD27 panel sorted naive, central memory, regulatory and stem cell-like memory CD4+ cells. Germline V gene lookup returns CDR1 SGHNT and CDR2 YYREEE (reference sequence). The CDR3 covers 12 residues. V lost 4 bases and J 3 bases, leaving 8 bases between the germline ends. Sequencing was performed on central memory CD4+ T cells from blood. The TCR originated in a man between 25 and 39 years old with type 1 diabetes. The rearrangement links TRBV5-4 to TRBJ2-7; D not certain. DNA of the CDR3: TGTGCCAGCAGCCTGGTGAACTACGAGCAGTACTTC. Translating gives CASSLVNYEQYF.